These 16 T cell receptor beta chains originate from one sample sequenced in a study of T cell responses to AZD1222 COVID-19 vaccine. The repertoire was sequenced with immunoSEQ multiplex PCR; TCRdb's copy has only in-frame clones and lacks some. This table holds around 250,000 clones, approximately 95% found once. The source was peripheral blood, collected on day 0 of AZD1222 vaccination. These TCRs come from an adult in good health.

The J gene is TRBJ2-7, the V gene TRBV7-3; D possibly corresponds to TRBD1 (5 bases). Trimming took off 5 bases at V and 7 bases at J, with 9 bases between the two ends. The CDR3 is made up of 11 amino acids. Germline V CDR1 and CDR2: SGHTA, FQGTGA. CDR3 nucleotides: TGTGCCAGCAGCCCCTACAGGGAGCAGTACTTC. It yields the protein CASSPYREQYF.

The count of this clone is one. The CDR3 sequence is CASSLGGGPGTDTQYF. The DNA of the CDR3 is TGTGCCAGCAGCCTAGGGGGCGGGCCCGGGACAGATACGCAGTATTTT. The chain couples TRBV4-2 to TRBJ2-3; 7 positions agree with TRBD1. Germline values: CDR1 LGHNA, CDR2 YNFKEQ. Trimming took 4 bases from V and 3 from J; bases not matched to a gene: 10. CDR3 length equals 16 residues.

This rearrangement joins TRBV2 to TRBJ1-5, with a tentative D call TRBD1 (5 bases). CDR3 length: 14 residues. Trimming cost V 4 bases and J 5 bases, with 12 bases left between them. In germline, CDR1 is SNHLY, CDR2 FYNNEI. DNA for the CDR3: TGTGCCAGCAGTGGACAGAGGACTTATCAGCCCCAGCATTTT. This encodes CASSGQRTYQPQHF.

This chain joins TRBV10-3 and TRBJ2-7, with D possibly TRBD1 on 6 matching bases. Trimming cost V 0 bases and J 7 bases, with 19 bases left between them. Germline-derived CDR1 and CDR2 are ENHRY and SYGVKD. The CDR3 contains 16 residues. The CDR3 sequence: CAISESRYREVLEQYF. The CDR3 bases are TGTGCCATCAGTGAGTCGAGGTACAGGGAAGTGCTGGAGCAGTACTTC.

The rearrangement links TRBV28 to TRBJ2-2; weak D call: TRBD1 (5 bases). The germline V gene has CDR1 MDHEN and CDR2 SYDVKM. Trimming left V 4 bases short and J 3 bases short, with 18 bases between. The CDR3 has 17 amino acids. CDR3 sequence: CASSSGRWGAYTGELFF. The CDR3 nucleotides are TGTGCCAGCAGTTCTGGGCGCTGGGGCGCGTACACCGGGGAGCTGTTTTTT.

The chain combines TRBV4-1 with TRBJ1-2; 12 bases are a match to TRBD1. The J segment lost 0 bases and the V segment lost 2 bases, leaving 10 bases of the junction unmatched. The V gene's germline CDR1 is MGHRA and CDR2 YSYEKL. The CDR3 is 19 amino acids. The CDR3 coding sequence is TGCGCCAGCAGCCAAAGCGGGACAGGGGGCGCGTCGGCTAACTATGGCTACACCTTC. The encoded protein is CASSQSGTGGASANYGYTF.

CDR3 region: CASSFLAGGYNEQFF. Written as DNA, the CDR3 is TGTGCCAGCAGTTTTCTGGCGGGAGGTTACAATGAGCAGTTCTTC. The J gene is TRBJ2-1, the V gene TRBV6-2 or TRBV6-3, with 8 bases matching TRBD2. Germline lookup yields CDR1 MNHEY and CDR2 SVGEGT. The CDR3 spans 15 residues. J lost 4 bases, V lost 4 bases, and 6 bases had no gene match.

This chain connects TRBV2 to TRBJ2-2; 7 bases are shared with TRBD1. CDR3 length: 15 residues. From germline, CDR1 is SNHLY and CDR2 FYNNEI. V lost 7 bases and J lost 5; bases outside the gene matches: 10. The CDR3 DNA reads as TGTGCCAGCACCGGGACAGAATTTATTACCGGGGAGCTGTTTTTT. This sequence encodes CASTGTEFITGELFF. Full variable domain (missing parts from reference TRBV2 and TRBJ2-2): EPEVTQTPSHQVTQMGQEVILRCVPISNHLYFYWYRQILGQKVEFLVSFYNNEISEKSEIFDDQFSVERPDGSNFTLKIRSTKLEDSAMYFCASTGTEFITGELFFGEGSRLTVL.

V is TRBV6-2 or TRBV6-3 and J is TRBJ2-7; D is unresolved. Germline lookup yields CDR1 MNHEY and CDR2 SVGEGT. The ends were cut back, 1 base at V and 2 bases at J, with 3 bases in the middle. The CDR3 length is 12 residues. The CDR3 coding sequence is TGTGCCAGCAGTTACTTCCCCTACGAGCAGTACTTC. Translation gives CASSYFPYEQYF.

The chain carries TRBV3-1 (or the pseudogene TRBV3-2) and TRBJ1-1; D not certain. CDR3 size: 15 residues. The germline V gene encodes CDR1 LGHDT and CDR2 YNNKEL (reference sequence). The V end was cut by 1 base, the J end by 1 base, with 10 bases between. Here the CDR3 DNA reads TGTGCCAGCAGCCAAGTTCCTGAGTGGAACACTGAAGCTTTCTTT. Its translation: CASSQVPEWNTEAFF.

The CDR3 bases are TGTGCCAGCCTCGGGGGTCCTAGCAATCAGCCCCAGCATTTT. Translating it yields CASLGGPSNQPQHF. The chain carries TRBV6-5 and TRBJ1-5, with a possible D match to TRBD1 (5 bases). CDR1 and CDR2 from the germline V gene are MNHEY and SVGAGI. The V end was cut by 8 bases, the J end by 0 bases, with 11 bases between. The CDR3 covers 14 residues.

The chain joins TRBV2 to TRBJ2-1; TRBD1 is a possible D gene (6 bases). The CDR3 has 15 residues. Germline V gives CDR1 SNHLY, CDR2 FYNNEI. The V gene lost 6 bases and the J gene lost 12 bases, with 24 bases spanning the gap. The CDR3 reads CASSVPDRSLSGQFF. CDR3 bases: TGTGCCAGCAGCGTACCAGACAGGAGTCTAAGTGGGCAGTTCTTC.

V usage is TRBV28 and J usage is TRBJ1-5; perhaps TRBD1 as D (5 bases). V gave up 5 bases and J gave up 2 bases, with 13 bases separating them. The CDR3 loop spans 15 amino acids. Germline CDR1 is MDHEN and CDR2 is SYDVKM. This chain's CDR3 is CASSPPGGGNQPQHF. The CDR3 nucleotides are TGTGCCAGCAGTCCCCCCGGGGGTGGCAATCAGCCCCAGCATTTT.

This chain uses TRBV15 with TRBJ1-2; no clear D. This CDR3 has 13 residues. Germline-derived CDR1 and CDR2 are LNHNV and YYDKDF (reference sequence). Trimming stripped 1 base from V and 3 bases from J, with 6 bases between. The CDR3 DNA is TGTGCCACCAGCAGAGGAAGGGACTATGGCTACACCTTC. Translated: CATSRGRDYGYTF.

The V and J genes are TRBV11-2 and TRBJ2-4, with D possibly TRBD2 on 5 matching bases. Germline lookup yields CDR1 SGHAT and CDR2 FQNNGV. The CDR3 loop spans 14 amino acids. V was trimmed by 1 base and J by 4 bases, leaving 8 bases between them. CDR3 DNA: TGTGCCAGCAGCTTAGGGTCGGGAAAAAACATTCAGTACTTC. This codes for CASSLGSGKNIQYF.

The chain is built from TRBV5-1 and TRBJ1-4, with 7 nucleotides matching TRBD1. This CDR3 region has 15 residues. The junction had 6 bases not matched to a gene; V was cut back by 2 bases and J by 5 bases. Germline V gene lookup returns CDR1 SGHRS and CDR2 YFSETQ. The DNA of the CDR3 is TGCGCCAGCAGCTTCCGGGACAGCAGAAATGAAAAACTGTTTTTT. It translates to CASSFRDSRNEKLFF.